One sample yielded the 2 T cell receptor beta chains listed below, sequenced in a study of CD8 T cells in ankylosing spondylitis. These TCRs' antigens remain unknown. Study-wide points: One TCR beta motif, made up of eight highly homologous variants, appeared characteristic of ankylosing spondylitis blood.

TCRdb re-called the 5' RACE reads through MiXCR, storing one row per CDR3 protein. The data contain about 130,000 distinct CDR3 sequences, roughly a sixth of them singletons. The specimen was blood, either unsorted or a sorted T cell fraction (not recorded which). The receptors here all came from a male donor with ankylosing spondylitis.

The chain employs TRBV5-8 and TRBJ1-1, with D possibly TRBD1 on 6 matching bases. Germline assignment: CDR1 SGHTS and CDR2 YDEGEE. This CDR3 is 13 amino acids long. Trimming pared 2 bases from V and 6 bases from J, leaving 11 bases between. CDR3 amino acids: CASSFSRGAEAFF. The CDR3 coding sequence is TGTGCCAGCAGCTTTAGCAGGGGCGCTGAAGCTTTCTTT.

CDR3 region: CASSPNRDSLQDTQYF. CDR3 nucleotide sequence: TGTGCCAGCTCACCGAACCGGGACTCATTGCAAGATACGCAGTATTTT. V and J are TRBV18 and TRBJ2-3, with D perhaps matching TRBD2 (6 bases). The CDR3 covers 16 residues. Trimming stripped 3 bases from V and 5 bases from J, with 18 bases between. Germline lookup yields CDR1 KGHSH and CDR2 LQKENI.